The clone carrying this T cell receptor (beta chain) turned up a few times. Antigen: not known. Trimming took off 0 bases at V and 10 bases at J, with 12 bases between the two ends. CDR3 length: 13 amino acids. Per germline, CDR1 MNHEY and CDR2 SVGAGI. The sample belongs to a study of cytomegalovirus exposure and HLA in healthy donors. Regarding the study as a whole: The Asian-associated ancestry cluster reportedly had fewer N-insertions than the approximately 650-donor mean in a later analysis. Most TCRs appeared rarely, but some public TCRs recurred in many donors.

The donors (healthy individuals) were bone marrow donors. This PCR relied on a set of 60 Vbeta primers and 13 Jbeta primers. Sequenced by immunoSEQ multiplex PCR; TCRdb stores in-frame clones only, minus some. The profile shows around 120,000 clones, 81% of them singletons. Material: PBMCs. This receptor was identified in a woman aged 35 to 49 in good health and CMV-seropositive. The rearrangement uses TRBV6-5 and TRBJ1-1; no clear D gene. In DNA, the CDR3 is TGTGCCAGCAGTTACTCTCCGGGCCGGGGAGCTTTCTTT. Translated: CASSYSPGRGAFF.